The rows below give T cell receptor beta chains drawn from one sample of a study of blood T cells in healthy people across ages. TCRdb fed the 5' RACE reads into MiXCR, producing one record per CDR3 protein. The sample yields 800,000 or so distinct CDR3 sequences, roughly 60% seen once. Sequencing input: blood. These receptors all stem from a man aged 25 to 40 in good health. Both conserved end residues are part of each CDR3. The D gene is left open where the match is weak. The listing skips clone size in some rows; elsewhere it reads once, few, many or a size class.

DNA: TGTGCCAGCAGCTCCCCTCCGGGGGGTGATGGCTACACCTTC
CDR3: CASSSPPGGDGYTF
D: .
J: TRBJ1-2
V: TRBV7-9
size: .

DNA: TGTGCCAGCATTCAGGCGGGGGCCCAATACGAGCAGTACTTC
CDR3: CASIQAGAQYEQYF
D: .
J: TRBJ2-7
V: TRBV28
size: .

DNA: TGTGCCAGCAGCTCCGACCCGGGACTAGCGGGGGCGCAACACTACAATGAGCAGTACTTC
CDR3: CASSSDPGLAGAQHYNEQYF
D: TRBD2
J: TRBJ2-7
V: TRBV7-9
size: once

DNA: TGCAGTGCTAGACCGAGGACCGAGACTAACTATGGCTACACCTTC
CDR3: CSARPRTETNYGYTF
D: .
J: TRBJ1-2
V: TRBV20-1
size: .

DNA: TGCAGTGCTAGAGCACCGGGGAAGATCTACGAGCAGTACTTC
CDR3: CSARAPGKIYEQYF
D: .
J: TRBJ2-7
V: TRBV20-1
size: few

DNA: TGTGCCAGCAGTGCTCGGACAGCAACTAATGAAAAACTGTTTTTT
CDR3: CASSARTATNEKLFF
D: .
J: TRBJ1-4
V: TRBV25-1
size: .

DNA: TGTGCCAGCAGCTTAGCCGACAAAAACATTCAGTACTTC
CDR3: CASSLADKNIQYF
D: .
J: TRBJ2-4
V: TRBV7-2
size: .

DNA: TGTGCCAGCAGCCAAGTATCAGGGGAAGATGGCTACACCTTC
CDR3: CASSQVSGEDGYTF
D: .
J: TRBJ1-2
V: TRBV14
size: .

DNA: TGTGCCAGCAGCAGGGCAGGGGACCCCTACGAGCAGTACTTC
CDR3: CASSRAGDPYEQYF
D: .
J: TRBJ2-7
V: TRBV28
size: .

DNA: TGTGCCAGCAGCCAAGATGAGGACCACAATGAGCAGTTCTTC
CDR3: CASSQDEDHNEQFF
D: .
J: TRBJ2-1
V: TRBV3-1
size: .

DNA: TGTGCCAGCGGCCAAACGACAGGGACTCAAGAGACCCAGTACTTC
CDR3: CASGQTTGTQETQYF
D: .
J: TRBJ2-5
V: TRBV3-1
size: .

DNA: TGTGCCAGCAGTCTGGAGGGACCCTTTGGGGCCAACGTCCTGACTTTC
CDR3: CASSLEGPFGANVLTF
D: .
J: TRBJ2-6
V: TRBV28
size: once

DNA: TGCAGTGCTAGAGTGGCTAGCGGGGGGGCCACAGAGACCCAGTACTTC
CDR3: CSARVASGGATETQYF
D: TRBD2
J: TRBJ2-5
V: TRBV20-1
size: few

DNA: TGTGCCAGCAGCCCTCCACATCCGGGGCGGGGAGACTCCTACGAGCAGTACTTC
CDR3: CASSPPHPGRGDSYEQYF
D: .
J: TRBJ2-7
V: TRBV4-2
size: .

DNA: TGTGCCAGCAGTTTATTCATTTCGCGAAGCAATGAGCAGTTCTTC
CDR3: CASSLFISRSNEQFF
D: .
J: TRBJ2-1
V: TRBV28
size: .

DNA: TGTGCCAGAAGTTACGAGGTTCGCGGCTCACCCCTCCACTTT
CDR3: CARSYEVRGSPLHF
D: .
J: TRBJ1-6
V: TRBV6-2/TRBV6-3
size: .